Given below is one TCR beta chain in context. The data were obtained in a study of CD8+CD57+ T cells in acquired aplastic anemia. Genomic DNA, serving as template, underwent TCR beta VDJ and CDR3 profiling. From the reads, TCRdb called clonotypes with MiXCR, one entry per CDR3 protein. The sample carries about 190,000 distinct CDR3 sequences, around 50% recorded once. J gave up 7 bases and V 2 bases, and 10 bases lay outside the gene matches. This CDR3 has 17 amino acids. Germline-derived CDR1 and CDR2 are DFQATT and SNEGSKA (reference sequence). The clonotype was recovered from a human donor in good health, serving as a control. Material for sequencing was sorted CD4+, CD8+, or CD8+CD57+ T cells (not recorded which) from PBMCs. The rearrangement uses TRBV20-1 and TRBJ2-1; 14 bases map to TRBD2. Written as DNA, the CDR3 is TGCAGTGCTAGATCAAGACTAGCGGGGGGGCCTAAGAATGAGCAGTTCTTC. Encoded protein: CSARSRLAGGPKNEQFF.